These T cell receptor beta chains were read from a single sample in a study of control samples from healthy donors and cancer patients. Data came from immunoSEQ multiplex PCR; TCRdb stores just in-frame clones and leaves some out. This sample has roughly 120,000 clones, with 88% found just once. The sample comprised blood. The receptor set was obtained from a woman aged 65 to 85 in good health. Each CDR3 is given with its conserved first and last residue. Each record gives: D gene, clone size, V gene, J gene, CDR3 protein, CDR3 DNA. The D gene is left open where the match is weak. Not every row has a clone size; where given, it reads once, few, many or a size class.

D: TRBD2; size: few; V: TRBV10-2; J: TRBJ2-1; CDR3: CASSERLAGGRLFF; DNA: TGCGCCAGCAGTGAGAGACTAGCGGGGGGGCGGCTGTTCTTC
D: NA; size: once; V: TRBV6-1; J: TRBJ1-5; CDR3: CASSELGGGPQHF; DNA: TGTGCCAGCAGTGAACTGGGGGGCGGGCCCCAGCATTTT
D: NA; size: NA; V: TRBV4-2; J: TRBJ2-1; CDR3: CASSPQSRLHTEGQFF; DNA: TGTGCCAGCAGCCCCCAAAGCAGACTTCATACAGAGGGGCAGTTCTTC
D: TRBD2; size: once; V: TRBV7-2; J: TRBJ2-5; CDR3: CASSPRLAGKQETQYF; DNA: TGTGCCAGCAGCCCCAGACTAGCGGGGAAGCAAGAGACCCAGTACTTC
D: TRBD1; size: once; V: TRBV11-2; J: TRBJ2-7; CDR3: CASSLGRDRGYEQYF; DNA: TGTGCCAGCAGCTTAGGAAGGGACAGGGGTTACGAGCAGTACTTC
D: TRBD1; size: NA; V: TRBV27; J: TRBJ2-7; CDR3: CASSPGTASYEQYF; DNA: TGTGCCAGCAGTCCCGGGACAGCCTCCTACGAGCAGTACTTC
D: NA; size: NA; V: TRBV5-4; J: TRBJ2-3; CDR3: CASSLGGTDTQYF; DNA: TGTGCCAGCAGCTTGGGGGGCACAGATACGCAGTATTTT
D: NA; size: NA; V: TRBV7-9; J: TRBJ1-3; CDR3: CASSFWPSGNTIYF; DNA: TGTGCCAGCAGCTTTTGGCCTTCTGGCAACACCATATATTTT
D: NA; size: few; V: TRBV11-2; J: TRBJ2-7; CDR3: CASSFEAGHYEQYF; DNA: TGTGCCAGCAGCTTCGAGGCCGGACACTACGAGCAGTACTTC
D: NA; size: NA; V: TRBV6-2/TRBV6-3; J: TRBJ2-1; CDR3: CASSYPGGPLNEQFF; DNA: TGTGCCAGCAGTTACCCCGGGGGGCCCCTCAATGAGCAGTTCTTC
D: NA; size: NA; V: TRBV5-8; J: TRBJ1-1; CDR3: CASSLDRNTEAFF; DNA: TGTGCCAGCAGCCTGGACAGAAACACTGAAGCTTTCTTT
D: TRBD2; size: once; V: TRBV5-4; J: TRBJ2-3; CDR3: CASSFPGLASDTQYF; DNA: TGTGCCAGCAGCTTCCCTGGACTAGCGTCAGATACGCAGTATTTT
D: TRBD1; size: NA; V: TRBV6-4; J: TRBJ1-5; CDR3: CARRGDRGDQPQHF; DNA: TGTGCCAGACGGGGGGACAGGGGTGATCAGCCCCAGCATTTT
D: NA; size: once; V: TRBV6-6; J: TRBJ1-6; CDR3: CASSYPPGFKDSPLHF; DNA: TGTGCCAGCAGTTATCCACCAGGGTTTAAGGACTCACCCCTCCACTTT
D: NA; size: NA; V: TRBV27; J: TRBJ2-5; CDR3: CASSFIAGSVETQYF; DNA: TGTGCCAGCAGTTTTATTGCGGGGTCCGTGGAGACCCAGTACTTC
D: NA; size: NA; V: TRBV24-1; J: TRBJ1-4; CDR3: CATSDPRSDAEKLFF; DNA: TGTGCCACCAGTGATCCACGATCCGACGCTGAAAAACTGTTTTTT
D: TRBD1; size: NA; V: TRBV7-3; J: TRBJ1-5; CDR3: CASSSDRDQPQHF; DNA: TGTGCCAGCAGCTCCGACAGGGATCAGCCCCAGCATTTT